This T cell receptor beta chain is from a study of cytomegalovirus exposure and HLA in healthy donors. Vbeta (60) and Jbeta (13) primers were used in the PCR. Sequencing used immunoSEQ multiplex PCR; TCRdb keeps in-frame clones, though not all of them. Altogether 150,000 to 200,000 clones are present, around 75% being singletons, with the ten largest covering about 1.9%. On this clone itself: The antigen is not known.

General study points: Later analysis placed DRB1 highest and HLA-C lowest in TCR association rates, which differed by HLA locus. The study carried out a later analysis of TCR beta sequences. It associated 15,000 to 20,000 of them with specific HLA alleles at a false discovery rate of 0.05.

V gave up 2 bases and J gave up 3 bases; unmatched junction bases: 3. The CDR3 consists of 14 residues. Germline lookup yields CDR1 SGHNT and CDR2 YYREEE (reference sequence). The rearrangement uses TRBV5-4 and TRBJ1-1; TRBD1 agrees at 8 bases. The sequenced sample was PBMCs. This TCR was sampled from a human donor in good health. CDR3 protein: CASSFGQGDTEAFF. In DNA, the CDR3 is TGTGCCAGCAGCTTCGGACAGGGTGACACTGAAGCTTTCTTT. Combining the CDR3 with reference TRBV5-4 and TRBJ1-1 gives the whole variable domain ETGVTQSPTHLIKTRGQQVTLRCSSQSGHNTVSWYQQALGQGPQFIFQYYREEENGRGNFPPRFSGLQFPNYSSELNVNALELDDSALYLCASSFGQGDTEAFFGQGTRLTVV.